The source of this T cell receptor beta chain is a study of cytomegalovirus exposure and HLA in healthy donors. Study results and limitations: Later, an analysis found that common viral pathogens appeared to be linked with several of the most significant clusters. According to an earlier analysis, most TCR beta V segments yielded productive rearrangements about 87% or about 30% of the time. A later analysis reportedly identified an Asian-associated ancestry cluster as carrying fewer N-insertions than the approximately 670-donor mean. The study labeled fewer than 200 TCR beta chains cytomegalovirus-associated.

A word on this clone: Its antigen is undetermined.

Germline V gene lookup returns CDR1 SGHRS and CDR2 YFSETQ. The CDR3 is 15 amino acids. V lost 0 bases, J lost 0 bases, and 7 bases lay in between. The PCR employed 60 Vbeta primers together with 13 Jbeta primers. TCRdb keeps only in-frame clones here, not all; method: immunoSEQ multiplex PCR. The profile shows about 130,000 clones, around four fifths of them singletons. This clonotype originated in a woman in her 40s in good health and CMV-seropositive. Sequenced sample: PBMCs. The V gene is TRBV5-1, the J gene TRBJ1-5, with D hard to call. The CDR3 here is CASSLGGDSNQPQHF. The CDR3, as DNA: TGCGCCAGCAGCTTGGGTGGAGATAGCAATCAGCCCCAGCATTTT.